This T cell receptor (beta chain) was sequenced during a study of blood T cell repertoires in COVID-19 (dated by TCRdb to about 2020). About the full investigation: Samples covering the acute and convalescent phases of COVID-19 were provided by collaborators in the United States, Italy and Spain. The prospective study material was composed of cDNA or gDNA derived from T cells, B-cell-depleted T cells, or PBMCs. The dataset comprised deeply sampled blood TCRbeta repertoires from subjects exposed to, actively infected with, or recovered from COVID-19. The repertoires were released in a freely available public database intended as a resource for research on the immune response to SARS-CoV-2. The samples were drawn from the first 160 participants of the ongoing ImmuneRACE study and from 950 to 1,500 subjects provided by 6 global collaborators. Nearly every sample came with metadata listing a de-identified subject ID, COVID-19 status, age in years and sex. Where HLA class I and class II types were available, the types were taken from metadata supplied by the sample provider, not from assay-based typing.

Points the paper makes about the study in general: How much clinical and demographic metadata was included differed by source and by participant, and the metadata was provided uncurated.

TCRbeta CDR3 regions were amplified from genomic DNA using the immunoSEQ Assay, a bias-controlled multiplex PCR. Turning to the authors' computational methods: The number of nucleated cells in each sample was estimated from the amplification of reference gene primers within the assay. To quantify the absolute abundance of each unique TCRbeta CDR3 rearrangement, sequence reads were collapsed and filtered. For each sample, productive Simpson clonality was calculated by taking the square root of Simpson's diversity index across productive rearrangements. TCRdb limited this immuneACCESS table to in-frame rearrangements with V and J called. A share of clones is missing; checked studies link under half to unresolved V genes, and the rest is unexplained. V and J calls and clone size are those listed in that table; D and trimming were worked out from the DNA. This sample has 160,000 or so clones in its table, and 80% to 90% of those were observed once. The ten largest clones add up to approximately 9.4% of the sample.

Turning to this clone: Its cognate antigen has yet to be identified. Qualities for individual bases were not recorded, and no much larger clone is one base off.

Collaborating institutions collected whole blood in K2EDTA tubes following their own protocols. Collaborator samples were shipped for TCRbeta analysis as frozen whole blood, isolated PBMCs, or DNA extracted from either sample type. The sequenced material came from peripheral blood. This clonotype originated in a woman aged 45-60 years with acute or convalescent COVID-19.

At the DNA level, the sequence is TGTGCCAGCAGCCCATTCGGGGACAACAACGAGCAGTACTTC. Its translation reads: CASSPFGDNNEQYF. This sequence uses TRBV11-3 and TRBJ2-7; TRBD1 is perhaps the D gene, given 6 matching bases. Based on the germline V gene, the CDR1 and CDR2 sequences are SGHNT and YENEEA. V gives up 5 bases and J gives up 5 bases, and the segment between their germline ends measures 16 bases. From cysteine to phenylalanine, the CDR3 is 14 amino acids long. Here the CDR3 DNA is all that survives: 42 bases in frame from base 1.